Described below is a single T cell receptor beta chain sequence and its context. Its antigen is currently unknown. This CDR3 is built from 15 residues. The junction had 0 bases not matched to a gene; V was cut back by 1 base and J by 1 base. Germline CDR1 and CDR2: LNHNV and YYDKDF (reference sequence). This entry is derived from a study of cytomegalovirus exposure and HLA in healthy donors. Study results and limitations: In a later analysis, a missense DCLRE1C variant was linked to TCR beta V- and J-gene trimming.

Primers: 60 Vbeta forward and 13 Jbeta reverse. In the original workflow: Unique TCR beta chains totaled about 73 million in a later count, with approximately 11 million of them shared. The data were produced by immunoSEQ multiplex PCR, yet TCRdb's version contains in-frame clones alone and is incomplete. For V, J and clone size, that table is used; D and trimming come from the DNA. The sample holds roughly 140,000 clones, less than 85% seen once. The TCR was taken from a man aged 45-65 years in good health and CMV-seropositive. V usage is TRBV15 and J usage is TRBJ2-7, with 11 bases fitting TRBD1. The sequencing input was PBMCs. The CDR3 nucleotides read TGTGCCACCAGCAGAGGGGACAGGGGGTCCTACGAGCAGTACTTC. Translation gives CATSRGDRGSYEQYF. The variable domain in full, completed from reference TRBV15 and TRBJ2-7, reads DAMVIQNPRYQVTQFGKPVTLSCSQTLNHNVMYWYQQKSSQAPKLLFHYYDKDFNNEADTPDNFQSRRPNTSFCFLDIRSPGLGDTAMYLCATSRGDRGSYEQYFGPGTRLTVT.